Shown below are 32 T cell receptor beta chains from a single sample sequenced in a study of blood T cell repertoires in COVID-19 (dated by TCRdb to the early 2020s). Library preparation employed the immunoSEQ multiplex PCR assay. Imported from immuneACCESS, the table was reduced by TCRdb to in-frame sequences with V and J called. These copies leave out some clones; in studies compared against another copy, an unresolved V gene accounts for under half, and the cause of the remainder is not known. Within this sample are under 55,000 clones, with approximately 79% of them counted one time only. Roughly 25% of the sample goes to the ten largest clones. The sample comprised peripheral blood. These receptors were obtained from a man aged 65 to 85 with acute or convalescent COVID-19.

The genes are TRBV5-8 and TRBJ2-7; a possible D gene is TRBD1 (8 bases). The CDR3 extends over 16 amino acids. CDR1 is SGHTS, CDR2 YDEGEE, per germline. The V end was cut by 4 bases, the J end by 3 bases, with 20 bases between. For the CDR3, the DNA is TGTGCCAGCAGCCCTGGGACAGGCGGGGGTCTCTACGAGCAGTACTTC. Translating gives CASSPGTGGGLYEQYF.

The chain employs TRBV27 and TRBJ2-3; TRBD1 might be the D (6 bases). The germline V gene has CDR1 MNHEY and CDR2 SMNVEV (reference sequence). CDR3 size: 17 residues. The ends were cut back, 6 bases at V and 1 base at J, with 20 bases in the middle. CDR3 sequence reads: CASSKTGTPAGTDTQYF. The CDR3 DNA reads TGTGCCAGCAGCAAAACCGGGACACCTGCGGGCACAGATACGCAGTATTTT.

The V gene is TRBV7-2, the J gene TRBJ1-5; 7 bases match TRBD1. CDR3 length equals 16 residues. Germline assignment: CDR1 SGHTA and CDR2 FQGNSA. V dropped 1 base and J dropped 6; count of bases not matched to a gene: 9. For the CDR3, the DNA is TGTGCCAGCAGCTTAGAGGGGGCGTTCGTTGGTCAGCCCCAGCATTTT. It translates to CASSLEGAFVGQPQHF.

The chain couples TRBV7-8 to TRBJ2-7; D remains ambiguous. CDR3 length: 14 residues. V lost 3 bases and J lost 3, with 12 bases in between. CDR1 and CDR2 from the germline V gene are SGHVS and FQNEAQ. Here the CDR3 reads CASSFRQPGYEQYF. The CDR3 DNA reads as TGTGCCAGCAGCTTTAGACAACCCGGCTACGAGCAGTACTTC.

The chain links TRBV27 to TRBJ1-2; D unclear. V lost 3 bases, J lost 2 bases, and 10 bases lay in between. The germline gives CDR1 MNHEY, CDR2 SMNVEV (reference sequence). The CDR3 extends over 14 amino acids. The DNA for the CDR3 is TGTGCCAGCAGTTTGCGGGGAGAAAACTATGGCTACACCTTC. It specifies CASSLRGENYGYTF.

The genes are TRBV19 and TRBJ1-2; the D gene is possibly TRBD1 (5 bases). V was cut by 5 bases and J by 8 bases, with 12 bases left in between. Germline V gives CDR1 LNHDA, CDR2 SQIVND (reference sequence). The CDR3 extends over 12 amino acids. CDR3 DNA sequence: TGTGCCAGTAGTCGCTCCCAGGGAGGCTACACCTTC. Amino acids: CASSRSQGGYTF.

This clone was recorded once. The rearrangement uses TRBV7-2 and TRBJ2-7, with D tentatively TRBD2 (6 bases). The CDR3 is made up of 17 amino acids. V lost 5 bases and J 3 bases, leaving 23 bases between the germline ends. Germline-derived CDR1 and CDR2 are SGHTA and FQGNSA. CDR3 loop: CASSPNQPRDSRYEQYF. The CDR3 nucleotides read TGTGCCAGCAGCCCGAACCAACCCCGGGACTCGCGCTACGAGCAGTACTTC. The full variable domain, rest sourced from reference TRBV7-2 and TRBJ2-7, is GAGVSQSPSNKVTEKGKDVELRCDPISGHTALYWYRQSLGQGLEFLIYFQGNSAPDKSGLPSDRFSAERTGGSVSTLTIQRTQQEDSAVYLCASSPNQPRDSRYEQYFGPGTRLTVT.

This clone was recorded a few times. This chain uses TRBV19 with TRBJ1-2; a weak D match, TRBD1 (5 bases). Germline lookup yields CDR1 LNHDA and CDR2 SQIVND (reference sequence). The V end lost 5 bases, the J end lost 0 bases, and 16 bases lay between the germline ends. The CDR3 sequence is 16 residues long. The CDR3 bases are TGTGCCAGTAGTCCGGTCCAAGGGGTGTCTAACTATGGCTACACCTTC. The encoded protein is CASSPVQGVSNYGYTF.

Remarks on this clone: Other DNA variants within this sample encode the same CDR3. The gene calls are TRBV28 and TRBJ2-5, with D hard to call. From germline, CDR1 is MDHEN and CDR2 SYDVKM. The CDR3 length is 17 residues. V lost 10 bases and J lost 5, with 29 bases in between. The CDR3 loop is CAIGKPAPWARRETQYF. CDR3 nucleotides: TGTGCCATCGGCAAGCCGGCCCCGTGGGCCCGACGGGAGACCCAGTACTTC.

This chain links TRBV7-8 with TRBJ2-3; 10 nucleotides agree with TRBD2. Germline V gene lookup returns CDR1 SGHVS and CDR2 FQNEAQ. The ends lost 4 bases at V and 2 bases at J; junction bases unmatched: 3. The CDR3 totals 15 residues. CDR3 residues: CASSYGLADTDTQYF. The CDR3 region has the DNA TGTGCCAGCAGCTACGGACTAGCGGACACAGATACGCAGTATTTT.

The CDR3: CASSAATNEKLFF. CDR3 nucleotides: TGTGCCAGCAGTGCCGCGACTAATGAAAAACTGTTTTTT. The chain recombines TRBV2 with TRBJ1-4; the D is unclear. The CDR3 is 13 amino acids. Between the trimmed V and J ends, which lost 4 bases and 2 bases, there was a span of 5 bases. Germline-derived CDR1 and CDR2 are SNHLY and FYNNEI.

The chain recombines TRBV6-1 with TRBJ2-7; 8 nucleotides match TRBD1. The CDR3 spans 12 residues. V was pared by 2 bases and J by 9 bases, with 3 bases of the junction left unmatched. The germline V gene encodes CDR1 MNHNS and CDR2 SASEGT. The CDR3 loop is CASSELTGVQYF. The CDR3 DNA is TGTGCCAGCAGTGAACTGACAGGGGTGCAGTACTTC.

This chain links TRBV25-1 with TRBJ2-5; TRBD2 matches 10 bases. This CDR3 region has 16 residues. The V gene's germline CDR1 is MGHDK and CDR2 SYGVNS. Trimming at V came to 3 bases and at J to 5 bases, leaving 9 bases not matched to a gene. The CDR3 DNA reads as TGTGCCAGCAGTGACAGCGGGAGGGCCGTTGGGGAGACCCAGTACTTC. Translation: CASSDSGRAVGETQYF.

The J gene is TRBJ1-5, the V gene TRBV19; D gene uncertain. Germline-derived CDR1 and CDR2 are LNHDA and SQIVND (reference sequence). V was trimmed by 2 bases and J by 5 bases, leaving 4 bases between them. CDR3 length: 12 amino acids. This CDR3 reads CASSIRDQPQHF. The CDR3 DNA reads as TGTGCCAGTAGTATAAGAGATCAGCCCCAGCATTTT.

This clone was detected only once. The chain couples TRBV5-5 to TRBJ2-5; the D is unclear. The germline V gene has CDR1 SGHKS and CDR2 YYEKEE (reference sequence). There are 14 residues in the CDR3. Trimming removed 3 bases from V and 4 bases from J, with 13 bases in between. CDR3 DNA sequence: TGTGCCAGCAGCTATCTAGACTGGTTAGAGACCCAGTACTTC. Encoded protein: CASSYLDWLETQYF.

The V and J genes are TRBV5-1 and TRBJ2-3; D unresolved. The ends were cut back, 0 bases at V and 2 bases at J, with 10 bases in the middle. The CDR3 has 15 residues. CDR1 is SGHRS, CDR2 YFSETQ, per germline. CDR3 residues: CASSLEPLLTDTQYF. CDR3 in DNA: TGCGCCAGCAGCTTGGAGCCACTTCTCACAGATACGCAGTATTTT.

The V gene is TRBV19, the J gene TRBJ1-6; D possibly corresponds to TRBD1 (6 bases). CDR3 size: 13 residues. Between the trimmed V and J ends, which lost 5 bases and 8 bases, there was a span of 10 bases. Germline V CDR1 and CDR2: LNHDA, SQIVND (reference sequence). CDR3 sequence: CASSYRADSPLHF. In nucleotides, the CDR3 is TGTGCCAGTAGTTACAGGGCGGATTCACCCCTCCACTTT.

The chain couples TRBV11-2 to TRBJ2-1; TRBD1 might be the D (5 bases). The ends were cut back, 0 bases at V and 0 bases at J, with 9 bases in the middle. From germline, CDR1 is SGHAT and CDR2 FQNNGV. This CDR3 is built from 16 residues. The CDR3 region has the DNA TGTGCCAGCAGCTTAGAAGGGGCCTACTCCTACAATGAGCAGTTCTTC. Its protein product is CASSLEGAYSYNEQFF.

The gene calls are TRBV28 and TRBJ2-4; tentative D call: TRBD2 (6 bases). Trimming removed 3 bases at V and 8 bases at J, with 20 bases between. Germline values: CDR1 MDHEN, CDR2 SYDVKM. This CDR3 region has 16 residues. The CDR3, as DNA: TGTGCCAGCAGTTTTGTATATGGCGGGGCGAAGGACATTCAGTACTTC. As protein: CASSFVYGGAKDIQYF.

The chain is built from TRBV6-5 and TRBJ1-5; D is possibly TRBD1 (6 bases). Trimming removed 6 bases at V and 4 bases at J, with 13 bases between. This CDR3 region has 14 residues. Germline V gene data show CDR1 as MNHEY and CDR2 as SVGAGI. The CDR3 reads CASRNTGRNQPQHF. The CDR3 DNA reads as TGTGCCAGCAGGAATACAGGGCGAAATCAGCCCCAGCATTTT.

This rearrangement joins TRBV3-1 (or the pseudogene TRBV3-2) to TRBJ1-5; 7 nucleotides align to TRBD1. V lost 5 bases and J lost 6; bases outside the gene matches: 7. CDR3 length equals 14 residues. Germline lookup yields CDR1 LGHDT and CDR2 YNNKEL (reference sequence). Written as DNA, the CDR3 is TGTGCCAGCAGCTCAGGACAGGACCTTCAGCCCCAGCATTTT. Translated: CASSSGQDLQPQHF.

The chain employs TRBV19 and TRBJ2-1; unclear D gene. The CDR3 has 15 amino acids. The V gene's germline CDR1 is LNHDA and CDR2 SQIVND (reference sequence). V was clipped by 0 bases and J by 4 bases, with 10 bases between them. The CDR3 sequence: CASSIEIQEYNEQFF. The CDR3 nucleotides are TGTGCCAGTAGTATAGAGATCCAGGAATACAATGAGCAGTTCTTC.

This clone came up many times. The gene calls are TRBV7-9 and TRBJ1-2; D perhaps matches TRBD1 (5 bases). This CDR3 contains 15 residues. V was shortened by 1 base and J by 2 bases, with 11 bases between the two germline ends. Germline V lookup: CDR1 SEHNR, CDR2 FQNEAQ (reference sequence). The CDR3 DNA sequence: TGTGCCAGCAGCTTAGGCGTCGCAGGGAACTATGGCTACACCTTC. Its protein is CASSLGVAGNYGYTF. The variable domain in full, completed from reference TRBV7-9 and TRBJ1-2, reads DTGVSQNPRHKITKRGQNVTFRCDPISEHNRLYWYRQTLGQGPEFLTYFQNEAQLEKSRLLSDRFSAERPKGSFSTLEIQRTEQGDSAMYLCASSLGVAGNYGYTFGSGTRLTVV.

This clone was observed once. The V and J genes are TRBV3-1 (or the pseudogene TRBV3-2) and TRBJ2-5; 7 nucleotides match TRBD1. V gave up 4 bases and J gave up 4 bases; unmatched junction bases: 6. Germline V gene lookup returns CDR1 LGHDT and CDR2 YNNKEL (reference sequence). CDR3 length equals 14 residues. The CDR3 DNA reads as TGTGCCAGCAGCCTTGGGACAGCCCTAGAGACCCAGTACTTC. Translated: CASSLGTALETQYF.

The genes are TRBV19 and TRBJ1-5; D unclear. This CDR3 has 14 amino acids. The V and J ends lost 10 bases and 0 bases respectively, with 13 bases between them. The V gene's germline CDR1 is LNHDA and CDR2 SQIVND (reference sequence). The DNA for the CDR3 is TGTGCCACCAATGAGGCGATTAGCAATCAGCCCCAGCATTTT. Its translation: CATNEAISNQPQHF.

This chain joins TRBV5-8 and TRBJ2-5; a weak D match, TRBD1 (6 bases). The CDR3 has 15 amino acids. Germline V gene lookup returns CDR1 SGHTS and CDR2 YDEGEE. V lost 4 bases and J 1 base, leaving 14 bases between the germline ends. The CDR3 sequence is CASSGGQLLQETQYF. The CDR3 region has the DNA TGTGCCAGCAGCGGAGGACAGCTCCTCCAAGAGACCCAGTACTTC.

The chain combines TRBV7-2 with TRBJ1-4; 8 positions agree with TRBD1. The junction had 2 bases not matched to a gene; V was cut back by 5 bases and J by 3 bases. Germline loops: CDR1 SGHTA, CDR2 FQGNSA. The CDR3 has 14 amino acids. The CDR3 nucleotides read TGTGCCAGCAGCCACAGGGGGTCTAATGAAAAACTGTTTTTT. Residues: CASSHRGSNEKLFF.

The V gene is TRBV4-2, the J gene TRBJ2-7, with TRBD1 matching over 9 bases. The V gene end was trimmed by 3 bases and the J gene end by 4 bases; junction bases not matched to a gene: 4. The germline V gene has CDR1 LGHNA and CDR2 YNFKEQ. This CDR3 has 14 amino acids. The CDR3 is CASSQRDRAYEQYF. CDR3 nucleotides: TGTGCCAGCAGCCAGAGGGACAGGGCGTACGAGCAGTACTTC.

This rearrangement joins TRBV7-8 to TRBJ1-2; D is undetermined. Trimming shortened V by 2 bases and J by 0 bases, and 10 bases separated the two germline ends. Germline lookup yields CDR1 SGHVS and CDR2 FQNEAQ. The CDR3 is 15 amino acids. In DNA form, the CDR3 reads TGTGCCAGCAGCTTAAGTCTTGAGGCTAACTATGGCTACACCTTC. Translation: CASSLSLEANYGYTF.

There are a few counts of this clone. The V gene is TRBV5-1, the J gene TRBJ2-1, with 9 bases fitting TRBD1. The CDR3 covers 14 residues. Germline V gives CDR1 SGHRS, CDR2 YFSETQ. The ends lost 2 bases at V and 4 bases at J; junction bases unmatched: 1. The CDR3 spells CASSFGTGYNEQFF. Written as DNA, the CDR3 is TGCGCCAGCAGCTTCGGGACAGGGTACAATGAGCAGTTCTTC.

The rearrangement links TRBV24-1 to TRBJ1-4; D remains ambiguous. The CDR3 runs to 14 residues. From germline, CDR1 is KGHDR and CDR2 SFDVKD. The V and J ends lost 10 bases and 4 bases respectively, with 15 bases between them. The CDR3 nucleotides read TGTGCCACGACCCATCGGGGAATTAATGAAAAACTGTTTTTT. The encoded protein is CATTHRGINEKLFF.

The V call is TRBV18, the J call TRBJ2-2; D is possibly TRBD1 (6 bases). Germline V lookup: CDR1 KGHSH, CDR2 LQKENI. V was pared by 6 bases and J by 7 bases, with 12 bases between. The CDR3 sequence is 13 residues long. This CDR3 reads CASSSEDSGELFF. The CDR3, as DNA: TGTGCCAGCTCGTCGGAGGACAGCGGGGAGCTGTTTTTT.